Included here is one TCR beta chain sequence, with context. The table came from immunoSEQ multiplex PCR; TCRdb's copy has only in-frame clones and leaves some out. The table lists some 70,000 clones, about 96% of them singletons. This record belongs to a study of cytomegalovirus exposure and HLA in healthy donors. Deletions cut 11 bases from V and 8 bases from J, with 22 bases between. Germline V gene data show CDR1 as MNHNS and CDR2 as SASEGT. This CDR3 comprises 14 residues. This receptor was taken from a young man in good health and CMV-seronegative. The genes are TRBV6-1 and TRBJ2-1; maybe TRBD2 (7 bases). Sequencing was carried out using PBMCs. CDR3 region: CAAQPRVGGDEQFF. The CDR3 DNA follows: TGTGCCGCTCAGCCCCGAGTAGGGGGGGATGAGCAGTTCTTC.